This entry describes one TCR beta chain. The target of this receptor is not known. One base away there is no much larger clone; base qualities are not given. The data belong to a study of OX40 agonist ivuxolimab in advanced cancers. Regarding the study in general: Ivuxolimab, which targeted the costimulatory receptor OX40 (CD134), was an agonistic, fully human IgG2 monoclonal antibody. Intravenous ivuxolimab was administered to patients every 2 weeks at six dose levels: 0.01, 0.1, 0.3, 1.5, 3 and 10 mg/kg. Of the roughly 51 dose-escalation patients, hepatocellular carcinoma was present in 19, melanoma in about 15, renal cell carcinoma in 9 and head and neck cancer in 9. A male proportion of roughly 80% and a mean age of 60 years, ranging from roughly 23 to 79, were recorded for the dose-escalation cohort. Prior anti-PD-1, anti-PD-L1 or anti-CTLA-4 therapy was permitted, and checkpoint inhibitors had been received by around 40% of dose-escalation patients. Three dose-escalation patients achieved partial responses, one with hepatocellular carcinoma and two with cutaneous melanoma. Peripheral TCRbeta sequencing was intended to test whether TCR sequence diversity was altered and clonal T-cell expansion was caused by ivuxolimab. The paper describes the monotherapy dose-escalation part (N ≈ 52 patients) of the phase I trial of ivuxolimab. Points the paper makes about the study in general: Low levels of normalized T-cell clonal expansion were also seen in some patients who did not respond. The antigen specificity of the clonally expanded peripheral T cells was not determined. In the 0.1-3.0 mg/kg groups, partial responders had among the lowest normalized peripheral clonal expansion, particularly in CD8+ T cells. After ivuxolimab, CD8+ T cells had more expanded clones than CD4+ T cells on average. At doses from 0.1 to 3.0 mg/kg, clonal expansion was seen in both CD4+ and CD8+ blood T cells between baseline and week 6.

Patients with autoimmune disease history or receiving systemic immunosuppression were excluded from the trial. In every dose cohort, peripheral blood was drawn for TCR sequencing at baseline, cycle 4 day 1, and cycle 7 day 1. The samples were drawn from a first-in-human, open-label, multicenter phase I dose-escalation trial of ivuxolimab. Adults with locally advanced or metastatic melanoma, renal cell, hepatocellular, or head and neck squamous cell carcinoma were enrolled in the trial. Before TCR sequencing, CD4+ and CD8+ T cells were separately sorted from peripheral blood. Genomic DNA was extracted from sorted cells for sequencing of the TCRbeta CDR3 region. TCRbeta CDR3 regions were sequenced using the immunoSEQ Assay. TCRdb obtained this table from immuneACCESS and retained in-frame rearrangements with V and J assigned. These tables miss some clones; where compared with another copy, unresolved V genes account for less than half of the shortfall, and the remainder is unexplained. A total of approximately 28,000 clones appear in this sample, around nine tenths of them only once. The ten top clones hold around a fifth of the sample.

This specimen was CD4+ or CD8+ T cells sorted from blood, taken in a trial of the OX40 agonist ivuxolimab. This receptor was identified in an adult with an advanced solid tumor such as melanoma, head and neck, liver or kidney cancer.

In nucleotides, the sequence is TGCAGCGTTCCCGGGACAGGGGCCTACGAGCAGTACTTC. Its coded protein is CSVPGTGAYEQYF. The chain employs TRBV29-1 and TRBJ2-7; TRBD1 agrees with 10 junctional bases. Ends trimmed: V by 5 bases, J by 2 bases; bases unmatched to a gene: 3. CDR1 and CDR2, per the germline V gene, are SQVTM and ANQGSEA. Its CDR3 holds 13 amino acids, cysteine through phenylalanine. Only CDR3 DNA remains: 39 bases, in frame from the first base.